Listed here are 15 T cell receptor beta chains from one sample, sequenced in a study of T cells in Graves' hyperthyroidism and ophthalmopathy. TCR beta CDR3 regions were amplified from RNA. First-round RT-PCR targeting the TCR CDR3 was performed with the HTBI primer set. A single record per CDR3 protein comes from TCRdb applying MiXCR to the multiplex PCR reads. The profile shows hundreds of thousands of distinct CDR3 sequences, about 15% of them singletons. Sequenced: blood. These receptors were obtained from a young woman with Graves' hyperthyroidism.

The J gene is TRBJ2-1, the V gene TRBV2, with D maybe TRBD2 (7 bases). From germline, CDR1 is SNHLY and CDR2 FYNNEI. The CDR3 loop spans 16 amino acids. Between the trimmed V and J ends, which lost 6 bases and 6 bases, there was a span of 21 bases. Written as DNA, the CDR3 is TGTGCCAGCAGCACCAAGTGGGGGGGCGCTCCCAATGAGCAGTTCTTC. Translation: CASSTKWGGAPNEQFF.

This chain uses TRBV14 with TRBJ2-2, with 8 nucleotides matching TRBD2. Germline V gives CDR1 SGHDN, CDR2 FVKESK. This CDR3 comprises 16 residues. Unmatched junction bases numbered 9, after V lost 5 bases and J lost 4 bases. The CDR3 reads CASSGSYSGTTGELFF. The CDR3 region has the DNA TGTGCCAGCAGCGGGAGCTATAGCGGGACCACCGGGGAGCTGTTTTTT.

This chain links TRBV3-1 with TRBJ2-5; 9 bases match TRBD2. Per germline, CDR1 LGHDT and CDR2 YNNKEL (reference sequence). J was trimmed by 5 bases and V by 3 bases; bases with no gene match: 7. The CDR3 has 15 amino acids. The CDR3, as DNA: TGTGCCAGCAGCCAGCCCAGCGGGAGGCGGGAGACCCAGTACTTC. It is translated as CASSQPSGRRETQYF.

This clonotype was counted at least ten times. The chain links TRBV11-2 to TRBJ2-1; 9 bases line up with TRBD1. The length of the CDR3 is 15 residues. The J segment lost 6 bases and the V segment lost 5 bases, leaving 8 bases of the junction unmatched. Germline V gives CDR1 SGHAT, CDR2 FQNNGV. The CDR3 is CASSARDRELNEQFF. Written as DNA, the CDR3 is TGTGCCAGCAGCGCCCGGGACAGGGAGCTCAATGAGCAGTTCTTC. Full variable domain (missing parts from reference TRBV11-2 and TRBJ2-1): EAGVAQSPRYKIIEKRQSVAFWCNPISGHATLYWYQQILGQGPKLLIQFQNNGVVDDSQLPKDRFSAERLKGVDSTLKIQPAKLEDSAVYLCASSARDRELNEQFFGPGTRLTVL.

This clonotype has more than one count but fewer than ten. This sequence joins TRBV12-3 or TRBV12-4 and TRBJ1-2; D not resolved. This CDR3 has 13 residues. With 5 bases removed from V and 4 bases from J, the gap between germline ends came to 11 bases. The CDR3: CASSQTEGYGYTF. The CDR3 DNA reads as TGTGCCAGCAGTCAAACAGAGGGCTATGGCTACACCTTC.

The genes are TRBV12-3 or TRBV12-4 and TRBJ2-5; D is ambiguous. V was cut by 1 base and J by 3 bases, with 12 bases left in between. The CDR3 extends over 15 amino acids. The CDR3 loop reads CASSLGFPGKETQYF. DNA of the CDR3: TGTGCCAGCAGTTTAGGATTCCCAGGAAAAGAGACCCAGTACTTC.

This clonotype appeared many times. The chain uses TRBV30 and TRBJ2-1, with D unresolved. V shed 8 bases and J shed 2 bases, with 7 bases lying between them. The length of the CDR3 is 11 residues. CDR1 and CDR2 (germline): GTSNPN, SVGIG (reference sequence). The chain's CDR3 is CAARPYNEQFF. For the CDR3, the DNA is TGTGCCGCTCGGCCCTACAATGAGCAGTTCTTC.

A few counts support this clonotype. The chain has TRBV6-1 and TRBJ1-1; 11 bases line up with TRBD1. The CDR3 has 14 residues. V shed 5 bases, J shed 4 bases, and the junction held 3 bases outside the gene matches. Germline V gene lookup returns CDR1 MNHNS and CDR2 SASEGT. The CDR3 coding sequence is TGTGCCAGCAGTTCCGGGACAGGGGGCACTGAAGCTTTCTTT. Amino acid sequence: CASSSGTGGTEAFF.

V and J are TRBV19 and TRBJ2-6; D possibly uses TRBD1 or TRBD2 (5 bases each). This CDR3 comprises 17 residues. Deletions cut 1 base from V and 0 bases from J, with 10 bases between. Germline V lookup: CDR1 LNHDA, CDR2 SQIVND (reference sequence). DNA for the CDR3: TGTGCCAGTAGTATAGCGGGACGCCGCTCTGGGGCCAACGTCCTGACTTTC. Amino acids: CASSIAGRRSGANVLTF.

The V call is TRBV7-9, the J call TRBJ2-7, with 7 bases matching TRBD2. The CDR3 consists of 15 residues. Unmatched junction bases numbered 9, after V lost 5 bases and J lost 2 bases. Germline assignment: CDR1 SEHNR and CDR2 FQNEAQ (reference sequence). CDR3 nucleotides: TGTGCCAGCAGCGTAAGCGGGGCCCCTACCTACGAGCAGTACTTC. It codes for CASSVSGAPTYEQYF.

V is TRBV19 and J is TRBJ1-2; TRBD1 aligns across 7 bases. Losses at the gene ends were 4 bases for V and 6 bases for J; bases not matched to a gene: 11. Germline V gene data show CDR1 as LNHDA and CDR2 as SQIVND (reference sequence). There are 15 residues in the CDR3. The CDR3 loop reads CASSKGQSKGNGYTF. The CDR3 DNA reads as TGTGCCAGTAGTAAGGGACAGTCGAAAGGTAATGGCTACACCTTC.

Ten or more counts support this clonotype. V usage is TRBV19 and J usage is TRBJ2-3, with 11 bases fitting TRBD2. Unmatched junction bases numbered 15, after V lost 6 bases and J lost 1 base. This CDR3 comprises 19 residues. Germline V gene data show CDR1 as LNHDA and CDR2 as SQIVND (reference sequence). CDR3 in amino acids: CASRLRGSGRAGGTDTQYF. In nucleotides, the CDR3 is TGTGCCAGTAGGTTGAGGGGTAGCGGGAGGGCCGGAGGCACAGATACGCAGTATTTT.

In this sample, this clonotype turned up many times. The V and J genes are TRBV7-2 and TRBJ1-1; TRBD1 might be the D (5 bases). Trimming removed 1 base at V and 0 bases at J, with 12 bases between. Per the germline V gene, CDR1 is SGHTA and CDR2 is FQGNSA. The CDR3 totals 16 residues. CDR3 region: CASSLVSGPLNTEAFF. The CDR3 nucleotides read TGTGCCAGCAGCTTAGTGTCAGGGCCTCTGAACACTGAAGCTTTCTTT.

The table lists this clonotype with many counts. This chain joins TRBV7-9 and TRBJ2-1; 10 bases line up with TRBD2. Unmatched junction bases numbered 3, after V lost 1 base and J lost 6 bases. The CDR3 contains 15 residues. Germline values: CDR1 SEHNR, CDR2 FQNEAQ (reference sequence). CDR3 in amino acids: CASSLVKREGNEQFF. The DNA for the CDR3 is TGTGCCAGCAGCTTAGTTAAGCGGGAGGGCAATGAGCAGTTCTTC.

This clonotype was seen a handful of times. The J gene is TRBJ2-3, the V gene TRBV28, with 9 bases identical to TRBD2. This CDR3 has 20 amino acids. V gave up 4 bases and J gave up 0 bases; unmatched junction bases: 17. The germline CDR1 and CDR2 sequences are MDHEN and SYDVKM. In nucleotides, the CDR3 is TGTGCCAGCAGTTCCTACGGTACCGGGACTAGCCCAACTAGCACAGATACGCAGTATTTT. This translates into CASSSYGTGTSPTSTDTQYF.